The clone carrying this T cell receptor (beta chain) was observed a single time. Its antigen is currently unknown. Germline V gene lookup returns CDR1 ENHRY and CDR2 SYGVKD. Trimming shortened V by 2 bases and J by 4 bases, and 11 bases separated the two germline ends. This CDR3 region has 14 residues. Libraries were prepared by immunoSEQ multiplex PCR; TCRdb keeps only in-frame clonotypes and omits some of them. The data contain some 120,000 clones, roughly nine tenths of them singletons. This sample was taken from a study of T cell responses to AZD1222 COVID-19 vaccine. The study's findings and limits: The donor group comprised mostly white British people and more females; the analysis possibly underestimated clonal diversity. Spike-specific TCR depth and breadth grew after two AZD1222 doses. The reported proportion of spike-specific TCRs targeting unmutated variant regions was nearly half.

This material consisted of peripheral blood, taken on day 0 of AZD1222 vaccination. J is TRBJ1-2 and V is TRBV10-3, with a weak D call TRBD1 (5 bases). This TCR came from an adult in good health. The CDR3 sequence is CAISERWGFYGYTF. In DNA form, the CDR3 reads TGTGCCATCAGTGAGCGGTGGGGGTTCTATGGCTACACCTTC.